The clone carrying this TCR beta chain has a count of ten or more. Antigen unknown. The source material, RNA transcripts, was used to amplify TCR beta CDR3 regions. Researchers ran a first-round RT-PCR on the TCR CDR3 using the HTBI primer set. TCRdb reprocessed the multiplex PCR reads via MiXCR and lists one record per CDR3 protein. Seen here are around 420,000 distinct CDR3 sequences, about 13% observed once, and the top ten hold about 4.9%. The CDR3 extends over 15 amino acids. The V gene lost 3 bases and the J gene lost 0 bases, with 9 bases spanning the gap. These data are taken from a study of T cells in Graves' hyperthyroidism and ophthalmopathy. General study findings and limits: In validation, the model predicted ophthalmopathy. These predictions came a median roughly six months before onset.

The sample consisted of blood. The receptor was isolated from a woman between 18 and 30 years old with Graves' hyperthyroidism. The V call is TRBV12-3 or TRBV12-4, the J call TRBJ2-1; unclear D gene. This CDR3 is CASSLRSSSYNEQFF. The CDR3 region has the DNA TGTGCCAGCAGTTTGAGGTCTAGCTCCTACAATGAGCAGTTCTTC.